These 26 T cell receptor beta chains were sequenced from one sample in a study of cytomegalovirus exposure and HLA in healthy donors. 13 Jbeta primers and 60 Vbeta primers were used for the PCR. Data came from immunoSEQ multiplex PCR; TCRdb stores just in-frame clones and leaves some out. The data hold about 130,000 clones, with 87% observed a single time. Sequencing was performed on PBMCs. These TCRs come from a young woman in good health and CMV-seronegative.

This clone was observed a single time. This sequence joins TRBV29-1 and TRBJ2-1; 11 bases are shared with TRBD2. V shed 4 bases and J 9 bases; nucleotides not matched to a gene: 5. CDR3 length: 13 residues. The germline V gene has CDR1 SQVTM and CDR2 ANQGSEA. The DNA for the CDR3 is TGCAGCGTTGTACCTAGCGGGAGGACTGAGCAGTTCTTC. This codes for CSVVPSGRTEQFF.

The chain links TRBV11-1 to TRBJ2-2; D gene ambiguous. The ends were cut back, 6 bases at V and 4 bases at J, with 15 bases in the middle. There are 15 residues in the CDR3. Germline-derived CDR1 and CDR2 are SGHAT and FQDESV (reference sequence). DNA for the CDR3: TGTGCCAGCAGACTCTTCTGGGCGAGCACCGGGGAGCTGTTTTTT. Translation: CASRLFWASTGELFF.

The V and J genes are TRBV5-1 and TRBJ1-2, with no clear D. V was pared by 1 base and J by 10 bases, with 11 bases between. The germline gives CDR1 SGHRS, CDR2 YFSETQ. The CDR3 is made up of 12 amino acids. The chain's CDR3 is CASSLSPPDYTF. For the CDR3, the DNA is TGCGCCAGCAGCTTGAGCCCCCCTGACTACACCTTC.

This clone turned up a few times. The same CDR3 is also encoded by other DNA sequences in this sample. V is TRBV18 and J is TRBJ1-5; 7 bases fit TRBD1. This CDR3 has 13 residues. Germline values: CDR1 KGHSH, CDR2 LQKENI. With 6 bases clipped from V and 4 bases from J, the junction kept 3 bases outside the gene matches. CDR3 sequence (DNA): TGTGCCAGCTCTCGACAGGGAAATCAGCCCCAGCATTTT. This translates into CASSRQGNQPQHF.

The rearrangement links TRBV19 to TRBJ1-3; 7 bases agree with TRBD1. The CDR3 spans 16 residues. The ends lost 3 bases at V and 4 bases at J; junction bases unmatched: 9. Germline V gene lookup returns CDR1 LNHDA and CDR2 SQIVND (reference sequence). CDR3 nucleotides: TGTGCCAGTAGTATGGGACAGAGATTAACAGGAAACACCATATATTTT. This sequence encodes CASSMGQRLTGNTIYF. The complete variable domain, with remaining parts taken from reference TRBV19 and TRBJ1-3, reads DGGITQSPKYLFRKEGQNVTLSCEQNLNHDAMYWYRQDPGQGLRLIYYSQIVNDFQKGDIAEGYSVSREKKESFPLTVTSAQKNPTAFYLCASSMGQRLTGNTIYFGEGSWLTVV.

The V call is TRBV27, the J call TRBJ2-1, with a tentative D call TRBD1 (5 bases). V was trimmed by 6 bases and J by 8 bases, leaving 17 bases between them. Germline V lookup: CDR1 MNHEY, CDR2 SMNVEV (reference sequence). The CDR3 consists of 14 residues. Here the CDR3 reads CASRPVRSRDEQFF. The CDR3 bases are TGTGCCAGCAGGCCTGTTCGAAGCAGGGATGAGCAGTTCTTC.

V usage is TRBV6-6 and J usage is TRBJ2-2; D not certain. The CDR3 sequence is 12 residues long. Trimming took off 0 bases at V and 7 bases at J, with 3 bases between the two ends. Germline CDR1 and CDR2: MNHNY and SVGAGI (reference sequence). CDR3 loop: CASSYSIGELFF. The CDR3 DNA reads TGTGCCAGCAGTTACTCTATCGGGGAGCTGTTTTTT.

This chain uses TRBV7-2 with TRBJ2-3; 9 nucleotides match TRBD2. The CDR3 is 16 residues long. From germline, CDR1 is SGHTA and CDR2 FQGNSA. V shed 4 bases and J 6 bases; nucleotides not matched to a gene: 11. CDR3 in DNA: TGTGCCAGCAGCTGGGGCGGGGGGGCCGGGTATGATACGCAGTATTTT. Its translation: CASSWGGGAGYDTQYF.

The genes are TRBV9 and TRBJ2-3, with TRBD1 matching 8 bases. V trimming: 0 bases; J trimming: 1 base; junction bases outside the gene matches: 13. This CDR3 spans 19 amino acids. Germline CDR1 reads SGDLS; CDR2 reads YYNGEE. The DNA for the CDR3 is TGTGCCAGCAGCGTAGCCCCTTCGCCCGGGACAGGAGGCACAGATACGCAGTATTTT. Its translation is CASSVAPSPGTGGTDTQYF.

The chain recombines TRBV7-8 with TRBJ2-5; 13 positions match TRBD2. The J segment lost 2 bases and the V segment lost 1 base, leaving 4 bases of the junction unmatched. CDR3 length: 17 amino acids. Germline CDR1 is SGHVS and CDR2 is FQNEAQ. CDR3 bases: TGTGCCAGCAGCTTAGGACTAGCGGGGGGAATGCAAGAGACCCAGTACTTC. It translates to CASSLGLAGGMQETQYF.

The J gene is TRBJ2-2, the V gene TRBV10-3, with D perhaps matching TRBD1 (5 bases). CDR1 and CDR2 from the germline V gene are ENHRY and SYGVKD. The CDR3 loop spans 16 amino acids. Trimming cost V 2 bases and J 1 base, with 11 bases left between them. The CDR3 here is CAISEVGTGNTGELFF. The CDR3 nucleotides are TGTGCCATCAGTGAGGTGGGAACAGGGAACACCGGGGAGCTGTTTTTT.

This sequence joins TRBV4-1 and TRBJ1-2, with D possibly TRBD1 on 5 matching bases. Per germline, CDR1 MGHRA and CDR2 YSYEKL. Deletions cut 0 bases from V and 4 bases from J, with 12 bases between. The CDR3 loop spans 15 amino acids. The CDR3 here is CASSQDQGRLYGYTF. The CDR3 DNA follows: TGCGCCAGCAGCCAAGACCAGGGAAGGCTCTATGGCTACACCTTC.

The V gene is TRBV5-1, the J gene TRBJ1-2, with 9 bases matching TRBD1. The trim removed 3 bases at V and 4 bases at J, leaving 7 bases unmatched. Germline CDR1 is SGHRS and CDR2 is YFSETQ. The CDR3 extends over 15 amino acids. CDR3 DNA: TGCGCCAGCAGCTGGACAGGGGAGTTAGGCTATGGCTACACCTTC. Its protein is CASSWTGELGYGYTF.

The rearrangement uses TRBV4-1 and TRBJ2-5; 7 positions match TRBD2. The DNA end favors TRBJ2-7, so the J call may be wrong. The CDR3 length is 15 residues. Germline assignment: CDR1 MGHRA and CDR2 YSYEKL. The CDR3 region is CASSQQTSRSYEQYF. In DNA, the CDR3 is TGCGCCAGCAGCCAACAGACTAGCAGGTCCTACGAGCAGTACTTC.

This chain links TRBV7-2 with TRBJ2-1; TRBD2 matches 9 bases. V lost 1 base, J lost 8 bases, and 6 bases stayed unmatched. The CDR3 length is 15 residues. In germline, CDR1 is SGHTA, CDR2 FQGNSA. CDR3 sequence reads: CASSLGSGGGYEQFF. The CDR3 nucleotides read TGTGCCAGCAGCTTAGGTAGCGGGGGAGGGTATGAGCAGTTCTTC.

This sequence joins TRBV7-9 and TRBJ2-5; D is possibly TRBD1 (6 bases). The J call may be wrong; the DNA end is better matched by TRBJ2-7. CDR1 SEHNR and CDR2 FQNEAQ come from the germline V gene (reference sequence). This CDR3 spans 14 amino acids. The CDR3 DNA reads as TGTGCCAGCAGCACTACAGGGAACTCCTACGAGCAGTACTTC. This codes for CASSTTGNSYEQYF.

The rearrangement joins TRBV13 to TRBJ2-7; 7 nucleotides agree with TRBD2. Germline V gives CDR1 PRHDT, CDR2 FYEKMQ (reference sequence). This CDR3 is 16 amino acids long. V lost 1 base, J lost 4 bases, and 10 bases stayed unmatched. DNA of the CDR3: TGTGCCAGCAGCTTAGCGCTGAGCGGGAAAGGGTACGAGCAGTACTTC. Amino acid sequence: CASSLALSGKGYEQYF. The variable domain in full, completed from reference TRBV13 and TRBJ2-7, reads AAGVIQSPRHLIKEKRETATLKCYPIPRHDTVYWYQQGPGQDPQFLISFYEKMQSDKGSIPDRFSAQQFSDYHSELNMSSLELGDSALYFCASSLALSGKGYEQYFGPGTRLTVT.

This clone showed up just a few times. V and J are TRBV6-6 and TRBJ2-7; TRBD1 agrees at 7 bases. V was pared by 2 bases and J by 6 bases, with 7 bases of the junction left unmatched. Germline values: CDR1 MNHNY, CDR2 SVGAGI (reference sequence). This CDR3 spans 14 amino acids. The CDR3 DNA is TGTGCCAGCAGTTACGCGACAGGGCCTGGCGAGCAGTACTTC. This sequence encodes CASSYATGPGEQYF.

This rearrangement joins TRBV21-1 to TRBJ2-7; no DNA check was done on the table's D call, TRBD2. TRBV21-1 is an annotated pseudogene. The CDR3 totals 14 residues. In DNA form, the CDR3 reads TGTGCCAGCAGATTGAATAGCGGGAGTCGAGAGCAGTACTTC. It encodes CASRLNSGSREQYF.

The chain couples TRBV7-2 to TRBJ2-1; 9 bases are shared with TRBD2. In germline, CDR1 is SGHTA, CDR2 FQGNSA. CDR3 length equals 15 residues. The V and J ends lost 7 bases and 7 bases, in that order; junction bases with no gene match: 11. CDR3 sequence: CASTKGGSGGNEQFF. In DNA form, the CDR3 reads TGTGCCAGCACAAAGGGGGGTAGCGGGGGAAATGAGCAGTTCTTC.

The CDR3 loop reads CASSLGLTVNTEAFF. CDR3 in DNA: TGTGCCAGCAGCTTAGGTCTCACAGTGAACACTGAAGCTTTCTTT. V and J are TRBV7-9 and TRBJ1-1; D is undetermined. Looked up from germline, CDR1 is SEHNR and CDR2 is FQNEAQ (reference sequence). The CDR3 contains 15 residues. Trimming removed 1 base from V and 0 bases from J, with 9 bases in between.

The chain combines TRBV10-3 with TRBJ2-5, with D maybe TRBD2 (6 bases). This CDR3 has 13 residues. Trimming took 7 bases from V and 2 from J, leaving 11 bases between them. CDR1 ENHRY and CDR2 SYGVKD come from the germline V gene. The CDR3 DNA follows: TGTGCCATCAAAAGCGGGCCGCAAGAGACCCAGTACTTC. Translating it yields CAIKSGPQETQYF.

V is TRBV29-1 and J is TRBJ2-7; maybe TRBD1 (5 bases). The CDR3 has 12 residues. The V end lost 6 bases, the J end lost 2 bases, and 11 bases lay between the germline ends. From germline, CDR1 is SQVTM and CDR2 ANQGSEA. The DNA of the CDR3 is TGCAGCGTCGGCGACAGAGCCTACGAGCAGTACTTC. Translation: CSVGDRAYEQYF.

The chain couples TRBV4-3 to TRBJ1-1, with 8 bases fitting TRBD1. J was trimmed by 1 base and V by 1 base; bases with no gene match: 5. CDR3 size: 16 residues. Germline CDR1 is LGHNA and CDR2 is YSLEER. CDR3 in DNA: TGCGCCAGCAGCCAAGGGACCGGACAGGGGAACACTGAAGCTTTCTTT. Its translation: CASSQGTGQGNTEAFF.

The rearrangement joins TRBV5-6 to TRBJ2-1, with a tentative D call TRBD1 (5 bases). Trimming pared 1 base from V and 0 bases from J, leaving 8 bases between. This CDR3 has 15 residues. Germline assignment: CDR1 SGHDT and CDR2 YYEEEE. DNA for the CDR3: TGTGCCAGCAGCTTGACAGGACACTCCTACAATGAGCAGTTCTTC. Its protein product is CASSLTGHSYNEQFF.

The chain employs TRBV28 and TRBJ1-4, with D maybe TRBD1 (5 bases). Trimming stripped 8 bases from V and 8 bases from J, with 18 bases between. The CDR3 runs to 14 residues. Germline CDR1 MDHEN, CDR2 SYDVKM. CDR3: CASGSGGGEEKLFF. CDR3 bases: TGTGCCAGCGGTTCTGGGGGAGGAGAAGAAAAACTGTTTTTT.